The 8 T cell receptor beta chains listed next were all sequenced from one sample in a study of Ad26.COV2.S vaccination and SARS-CoV-2 variants. Profiling relied on immunoSEQ multiplex PCR, and the TCRdb table lists in-frame clones only, not all of them. The repertoire includes 440,000 or so clones, about nine tenths of them detected once, and about 4.5% sits in the top ten. The treatment was: around 19 received Ad26.COV2.S at low or high dose, single or two shots; about five received placebo; per-sample allocation not given. Material that was analyzed had been drawn on day 63 after the first vaccine or placebo injection. The source material was peripheral blood, sampled in a trial of Ad26.COV2.S vaccine versus placebo. Receptor source: a person between 18 and 60 years old who received the Ad26.COV2.S COVID-19 vaccine or a placebo.

This chain uses TRBV7-8 with TRBJ1-1, with no clear D. The germline V and J ends were trimmed by 4 bases and 1 base, with 22 bases remaining between them. This CDR3 has 18 residues. Germline loops: CDR1 SGHVS, CDR2 FQNEAQ. The CDR3 DNA reads as TGTGCCAGCAGCTCCCCGAACCCCGGTCCAGCGCAGAACACTGAAGCTTTCTTT. The encoded protein is CASSSPNPGPAQNTEAFF.

The CDR3 DNA reads as TGTGCCAGCAGTCAGGGACTAGCGGATTTCTACGAGCAGTACTTC. Translation gives CASSQGLADFYEQYF. V is TRBV7-2 and J is TRBJ2-7; 11 nucleotides match TRBD2. V dropped 6 bases and J dropped 3; count of bases not matched to a gene: 7. Per germline, CDR1 SGHTA and CDR2 FQGNSA. The CDR3 runs 15 residues.

The rearrangement uses TRBV15 and TRBJ2-7; 7 bases align to TRBD1. V gave up 3 bases and J gave up 3 bases; unmatched junction bases: 5. Germline V CDR1 and CDR2: LNHNV, YYDKDF (reference sequence). CDR3 length equals 14 residues. The DNA of the CDR3 is TGTGCCACCAGCAGCCGGGACAGACTCTACGAGCAGTACTTC. Its protein is CATSSRDRLYEQYF.

V is TRBV7-8 and J is TRBJ2-2; 11 nucleotides match TRBD2. This CDR3 has 19 residues. Germline-derived CDR1 and CDR2 are SGHVS and FQNEAQ. The V and J ends lost 8 bases and 5 bases, in that order; junction bases with no gene match: 19. Here the CDR3 reads CASRFLSTSGKGRTGELFF. The DNA for the CDR3 is TGTGCCAGCCGGTTCCTATCGACTAGCGGGAAAGGGAGGACCGGGGAGCTGTTTTTT.

This clone turned up a few times. This CDR3 is CASYQPQHF. CDR3 sequence (DNA): TGTGCCAGCTATCAGCCCCAGCATTTT. This chain links TRBV12-3 or TRBV12-4 with TRBJ1-5; D call uncertain. The CDR3 runs to 9 residues. Trimming stripped 8 bases from V and 5 bases from J, with 1 base between.

The V call is TRBV6-2 or TRBV6-3, the J call TRBJ2-1; TRBD1 agrees at 10 bases. After removal of 5 bases from V and 0 bases from J, the junction contained 13 bases not matched to a gene. Germline values: CDR1 MNHEY, CDR2 SVGEGT. This CDR3 has 19 amino acids. The CDR3 region is CASSRPGQGRGGSYNEQFF. In DNA form, the CDR3 reads TGTGCCAGCAGTAGACCGGGACAGGGGCGAGGTGGCTCCTACAATGAGCAGTTCTTC.

This rearrangement joins TRBV9 to TRBJ2-3; no clear D gene. The CDR3 sequence is 14 residues long. V was clipped by 2 bases and J by 0 bases, with 7 bases between them. The germline V gene encodes CDR1 SGDLS and CDR2 YYNGEE. CDR3 in DNA: TGTGCCAGCAGCGTCAGTGCTAGCACAGATACGCAGTATTTT. Amino acid sequence: CASSVSASTDTQYF.

The CDR3: CASSLGGSGRGETQYF. The CDR3 nucleotides are TGTGCCAGCAGCTTAGGAGGGTCAGGGCGAGGCGAGACCCAGTACTTC. The chain recombines TRBV7-9 with TRBJ2-5; perhaps D is TRBD1 or TRBD2 (5 bases each). Trimming removed 1 base from V and 5 bases from J, with 17 bases in between. CDR1 is SEHNR and CDR2 is FQNEAQ in the germline V gene (reference sequence). The CDR3 has 16 residues.